This T cell receptor (beta chain) derives from a study of blood T cell repertoires in COVID-19 (dated by TCRdb to between 2020 and 2021). General notes on the study: Samples covering the acute and convalescent phases of COVID-19 were provided by collaborators in the United States, Italy and Spain. The samples were drawn from the first 160 participants of the ongoing ImmuneRACE study and from 1,254 subjects provided by 6 global collaborators. The repertoires were released in a freely available public database meant as a resource for research on the immune response to SARS-CoV-2. Subjects who had been exposed to COVID-19, were actively infected with it, or had recovered from it provided the deeply sampled blood TCRbeta repertoires that made up the dataset. A de-identified subject ID, COVID-19 status, age in years and sex were almost always included in the sample metadata. The material from the prospective study consisted of cDNA or gDNA derived from T cells, B-cell-depleted T cells, or PBMCs. Where available, HLA class I and class II types were obtained from metadata supplied by the sample provider rather than from assay-based typing.

Each collaborating institution followed its own protocols to collect whole blood in K2EDTA tubes. For TCRbeta analysis, collaborator samples were shipped as frozen whole blood, as isolated PBMCs, or as DNA extracted from either sample type. Via the germline V gene, CDR1 is SGHRS and CDR2 YFSETQ. The germline V and J ends show losses of 3 bases and 4 bases respectively, and no gene match explains 4 bases of the junction. The CDR3 measures 15 amino acids from cysteine to phenylalanine. Only the CDR3 portion is preserved as DNA: 45 bases, with reading frame beginning at the first base. Broader findings and caveats from the paper: The amount of clinical and demographic metadata varied by source and participant and was provided uncurated.

As concerns this clone: It lacks a known antigen. The input lacks base qualities; no much larger clone sits a single base away.

TCRbeta CDR3 regions were amplified from genomic DNA using the immunoSEQ Assay, a bias-controlled multiplex PCR. For the original study's pipeline: Within the assay, amplification of reference gene primers was used to estimate how many nucleated cells each sample contained. To quantify the absolute abundance of each unique TCRbeta CDR3 rearrangement, sequence reads were collapsed and filtered. Productive Simpson clonality was computed per sample as the square root of Simpson's diversity index over productive rearrangements. TCRdb mirrors the immuneACCESS table, restricted to in-frame sequences. Some clones are absent from its copies; in checked studies, under half trace to an unresolved V gene, and the reason for the others is unknown. V and J calls and clone size follow that table, whereas D and trimming were derived from the DNA. The sample records about 190,000 clones, about 90% of which are singletons. The biggest ten clones account for 0.6% to 0.8% of the sample.

Sequencing was carried out using peripheral blood. Recombination connected TRBV5-1 to TRBJ1-2, and TRBD1 matches 12 of the central bases. The receptor's source is a man aged 50 to 60 with acute or convalescent COVID-19. The sequence in DNA is TGCGCCAGCAGCTCGGGACAGGGGGCAGGCTATGGCTACACCTTC. Translation gives CASSSGQGAGYGYTF.